This note documents a single T cell receptor (beta chain) sequence. This entry belongs to a study of blood T cell repertoires in COVID-19. Study at large: Acute and convalescent COVID-19 specimens originated in the United States, Italy and Spain. PBMCs, B-cell-depleted T cells, or T cells provided the cDNA or gDNA that made up the material.

In the source study's methods: Nucleated cell number was recorded as an estimate derived from reference gene primer amplification. Measured with immunoSEQ multiplex PCR; TCRdb has only the in-frame clones, and not every one. D and trimming come from the DNA, and the V and J calls and clone size come from that table. The repertoire has some 270,000 clones, approximately 85% of them found once; the top ten carry 9.5% to 11%. The CDR3 consists of 15 residues. CDR1 and CDR2 from the germline V gene are SNHLY and FYNNEI. Trimming shortened V by 3 bases and J by 4 bases, and 15 bases separated the two germline ends.

The source is a woman in her 70s with acute or convalescent COVID-19. Sequences were obtained from peripheral blood. The chain joins TRBV2 to TRBJ1-1; D ambiguous. The chain's CDR3 is CASSDAGGVSTEAFF. The CDR3 DNA is TGTGCCAGCAGTGATGCGGGCGGCGTGAGCACTGAAGCTTTCTTT.